One and the same sample provided the 16 T cell receptor beta chains below, sequenced in a study of tumor-infiltrating lymphocytes in localized non-small cell lung cancer. Generated by immunoSEQ multiplex PCR, the TCRdb table keeps only in-frame clones and is missing some. The sample includes tens of thousands of clones, approximately 64% of them seen just once. The sequencing input was lung tumor tissue. These TCRs come from a human donor with non-small cell lung cancer.

The chain recombines TRBV30 with TRBJ2-7, with a tentative D call TRBD1 (5 bases). V was cut by 3 bases and J by 2 bases, with 5 bases left in between. There are 11 residues in the CDR3. Germline V gene sequence: CDR1 GTSNPN, CDR2 SVGIG (reference sequence). The CDR3 reads CAWRTAYEQYF. The CDR3 DNA follows: TGTGCCTGGAGGACAGCCTACGAGCAGTACTTC.

In this sample, this clone turned up a few times. The V call is TRBV5-4, the J call TRBJ1-1; D is uncertain. From germline, CDR1 is SGHNT and CDR2 YYREEE (reference sequence). V dropped 2 bases and J dropped 1 base, with 9 bases sitting between them. This CDR3 is built from 14 residues. The CDR3 loop is CASSFLTENTEAFF. CDR3 nucleotide sequence: TGTGCCAGCAGCTTCTTGACGGAGAACACTGAAGCTTTCTTT. Full variable domain (missing parts from reference TRBV5-4 and TRBJ1-1): ETGVTQSPTHLIKTRGQQVTLRCSSQSGHNTVSWYQQALGQGPQFIFQYYREEENGRGNFPPRFSGLQFPNYSSELNVNALELDDSALYLCASSFLTENTEAFFGQGTRLTVV.

The gene calls are TRBV10-2 and TRBJ2-7, with no clear D. V lost 0 bases and J 0 bases, leaving 15 bases between the germline ends. Germline V gene lookup returns CDR1 WSHSY and CDR2 SAAADI. The CDR3 consists of 17 residues. The CDR3 DNA reads as TGCGCCAGCAGTGAGTCTATAGCAAACCTGCTCTCCTACGAGCAGTACTTC. This codes for CASSESIANLLSYEQYF.

DNA for the CDR3: TGTGCCAGCAGCTTAGGACCGGCGCGGGGGGCTGAAGCTTTCTTT. It specifies CASSLGPARGAEAFF. This chain links TRBV7-9 with TRBJ1-1; a possible D gene is TRBD1 (5 bases). V was clipped by 1 base and J by 6 bases, with 15 bases between them. The CDR3 is made up of 15 amino acids. Looked up from germline, CDR1 is SEHNR and CDR2 is FQNEAQ (reference sequence).

V usage is TRBV2 and J usage is TRBJ1-5; 7 nucleotides agree with TRBD1. The germline V gene has CDR1 SNHLY and CDR2 FYNNEI. The J segment lost 6 bases and the V segment lost 8 bases, leaving 7 bases of the junction unmatched. The CDR3 spans 13 residues. This CDR3 is CASAQGGPQPQHF. The DNA of the CDR3 is TGTGCCAGCGCCCAGGGGGGGCCTCAGCCCCAGCATTTT.

This clone was picked up one time. The chain couples TRBV5-6 to TRBJ2-3; no clear D. The ends were cut back, 3 bases at V and 0 bases at J, with 14 bases in the middle. The CDR3 extends over 16 amino acids. Germline assignment: CDR1 SGHDT and CDR2 YYEEEE. The CDR3, as DNA: TGTGCCAGCAGCTCGGACGGGCCTCCCAGCACAGATACGCAGTATTTT. Its protein is CASSSDGPPSTDTQYF.

The rearrangement joins TRBV11-1 to TRBJ2-7; D is perhaps TRBD1 or TRBD2 (5 bases each). The ends were cut back, 5 bases at V and 4 bases at J, with 21 bases in the middle. CDR1 and CDR2 (germline): SGHAT, FQDESV (reference sequence). CDR3 length: 16 residues. The CDR3 DNA reads as TGTGCCAGCAGCCCCCCGGGACGGTACCTAAATTACGAGCAGTACTTC. This gives the protein CASSPPGRYLNYEQYF. Drawing the rest from reference TRBV11-1 and TRBJ2-7, the complete variable domain is EAEVAQSPRYKITEKSQAVAFWCDPISGHATLYWYRQILGQGPELLVQFQDESVVDDSQLPKDRFSAERLKGVDSTLKIQPAELGDSAMYLCASSPPGRYLNYEQYFGPGTRLTVT.

The gene calls are TRBV11-3 and TRBJ1-2; possible D gene TRBD1, 6 bases. Germline assignment: CDR1 SGHNT and CDR2 YENEEA. The CDR3 runs 15 residues. V lost 3 bases to trimming and J lost 2 bases, with 13 bases between them. The CDR3 reads CASSFTRGWNYGYTF. The CDR3 region has the DNA TGTGCCAGCAGCTTCACCAGGGGTTGGAACTATGGCTACACCTTC.

This chain links TRBV2 with TRBJ1-4; no clear D. Germline CDR1 SNHLY, CDR2 FYNNEI. This CDR3 spans 12 amino acids. V was shortened by 8 bases and J by 8 bases, with 12 bases between the two germline ends. This chain's CDR3 is CASSSEREKLFF. The CDR3 coding sequence is TGTGCCAGCTCCTCCGAACGAGAAAAACTGTTTTTT.

The V call is TRBV23-1, the J call TRBJ1-5, with 7 bases matching TRBD1. TRBV23-1 is filed as an ORF, its function uncertain. This CDR3 has 16 residues. V lost 7 bases to trimming and J lost 6 bases; unmatched junction nucleotides: 15. Here the CDR3 DNA reads TGCGCCAGCACCCAAGCCCGACAGGGTAAGGTTCAGCCCCAGCATTTT. Translated, it gives CASTQARQGKVQPQHF.

CDR3 amino acids: CASSELDRATETQYF. The CDR3 DNA reads TGTGCCAGCAGTGAACTAGACAGGGCAACCGAGACCCAGTACTTC. This chain uses TRBV6-1 with TRBJ2-5, with 7 nucleotides matching TRBD1. V lost 2 bases to trimming and J lost 5 bases; unmatched junction nucleotides: 8. The CDR3 covers 15 residues. CDR1 is MNHNS and CDR2 is SASEGT in the germline V gene.

The chain links TRBV7-2 to TRBJ2-6, with D hard to call. There are 15 residues in the CDR3. V dropped 4 bases and J dropped 3 bases, with 10 bases sitting between them. Looked up from germline, CDR1 is SGHTA and CDR2 is FQGNSA. The CDR3 loop is CASSSQILGANVLTF. The CDR3 DNA reads TGTGCCAGCAGCTCTCAGATCCTTGGGGCCAACGTCCTGACTTTC.

This sequence joins TRBV6-1 and TRBJ2-1, with TRBD2 matching 9 bases. Germline loops: CDR1 MNHNS, CDR2 SASEGT. The V gene end was trimmed by 4 bases and the J gene end by 7 bases; junction bases not matched to a gene: 11. The CDR3 has 16 residues. The CDR3 nucleotides read TGTGCCAGCAGTGGTAGCGGGAGCCTCCCTGGGAATGAGCAGTTCTTC. Its translation: CASSGSGSLPGNEQFF.

This clone was recorded only once. The rearrangement links TRBV18 to TRBJ1-2; D might be TRBD1 (6 bases). CDR3 length equals 15 residues. Trimming removed 6 bases from V and 4 bases from J, with 18 bases in between. In germline, CDR1 is KGHSH, CDR2 LQKENI. The CDR3 DNA follows: TGTGCCAGCTCCCTAAACGCCGGGACATTCTATGGCTACACCTTC. Translated: CASSLNAGTFYGYTF.

V gene TRBV4-1 combines with J gene TRBJ1-4; no definite D call. V was shortened by 8 bases and J by 7 bases, with 17 bases between the two germline ends. CDR1 and CDR2 from the germline V gene are MGHRA and YSYEKL. This CDR3 comprises 14 residues. The chain's CDR3 is CASGPGLGGEKLFF. The CDR3 DNA sequence: TGCGCCAGCGGACCGGGCCTTGGCGGTGAAAAACTGTTTTTT.

The chain uses TRBV5-1 and TRBJ2-5; 11 bases align to TRBD1. This CDR3 spans 15 amino acids. J gave up 5 bases and V 4 bases, and 7 bases lay outside the gene matches. Germline CDR1 and CDR2: SGHRS and YFSETQ. CDR3: CASSTGQGAWETQYF. The CDR3 region has the DNA TGCGCCAGCAGCACCGGACAGGGGGCATGGGAGACCCAGTACTTC. Drawing the rest from reference TRBV5-1 and TRBJ2-5, the complete variable domain is KAGVTQTPRYLIKTRGQQVTLSCSPISGHRSVSWYQQTPGQGLQFLFEYFSETQRNKGNFPGRFSGRQFSNSRSEMNVSTLELGDSALYLCASSTGQGAWETQYFGPGTRLLVL.